The clone carrying this T cell receptor (beta chain) was counted many times. Unique molecular identifiers tagged every individual TCR cDNA molecule. A single record per CDR3 protein comes from TCRdb applying MiXCR to the 5' RACE reads. The table shows 35,000 to 45,000 distinct CDR3 sequences, with around 5.5% occurring only once. This record comes from a study of spatial heterogeneity in lung cancer. Time point specified: sample taken at primary tumor resection. From tumor, nontumor lung or frozen PBMC, whole RNA was taken unsorted for sequencing. This CDR3 has 13 residues. V shed 2 bases and J shed 7 bases, with 9 bases lying between them. Germline lookup yields CDR1 SGHTA and CDR2 FQGTGA.

Material: PBMCs, obtained at surgery. The chain carries TRBV7-3 and TRBJ2-1, with a weak D call TRBD2 (5 bases). This clonotype was obtained from a female donor with early-stage non-small cell lung cancer. CDR3 amino acids: CASSLAGENEQFF. Written as DNA, the CDR3 is TGTGCCAGCAGCTTAGCTGGGGAGAATGAGCAGTTCTTC.